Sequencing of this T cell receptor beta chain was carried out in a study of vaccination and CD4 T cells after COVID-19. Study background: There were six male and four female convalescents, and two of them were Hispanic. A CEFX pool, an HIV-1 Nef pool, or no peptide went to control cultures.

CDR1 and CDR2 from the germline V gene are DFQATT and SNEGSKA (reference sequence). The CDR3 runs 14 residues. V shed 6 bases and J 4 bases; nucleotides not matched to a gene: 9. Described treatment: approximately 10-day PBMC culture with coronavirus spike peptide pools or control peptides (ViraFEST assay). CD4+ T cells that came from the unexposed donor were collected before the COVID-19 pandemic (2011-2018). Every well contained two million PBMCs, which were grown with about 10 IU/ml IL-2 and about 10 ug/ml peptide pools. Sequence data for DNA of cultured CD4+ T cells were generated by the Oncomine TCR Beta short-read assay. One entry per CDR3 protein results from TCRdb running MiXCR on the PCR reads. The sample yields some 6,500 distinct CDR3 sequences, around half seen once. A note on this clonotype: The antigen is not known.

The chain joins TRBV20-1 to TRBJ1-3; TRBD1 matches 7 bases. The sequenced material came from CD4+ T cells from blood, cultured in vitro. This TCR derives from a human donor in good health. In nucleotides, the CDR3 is TGCAGTGCCAGACAGGGAGCGTCGGGAAACACCATATATTTT. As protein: CSARQGASGNTIYF.